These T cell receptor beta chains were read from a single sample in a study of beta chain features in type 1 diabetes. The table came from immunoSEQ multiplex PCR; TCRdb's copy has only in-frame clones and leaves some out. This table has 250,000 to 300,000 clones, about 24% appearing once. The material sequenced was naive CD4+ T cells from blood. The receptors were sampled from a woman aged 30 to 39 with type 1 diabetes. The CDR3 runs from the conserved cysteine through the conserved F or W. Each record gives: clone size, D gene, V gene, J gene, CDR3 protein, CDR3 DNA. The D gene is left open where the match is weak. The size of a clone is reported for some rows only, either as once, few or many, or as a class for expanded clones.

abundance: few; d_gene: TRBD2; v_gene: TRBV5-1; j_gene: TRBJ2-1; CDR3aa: CASSQKKTSGTDEQFF; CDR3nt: TGCGCCAGCAGCCAAAAAAAGACTAGCGGGACCGATGAGCAGTTCTTC
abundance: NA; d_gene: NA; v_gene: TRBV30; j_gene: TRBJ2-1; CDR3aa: CAWSDLFPESMVF; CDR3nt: TGTGCCTGGAGTGATCTATTCCCCGAATCAATGGTCTTC
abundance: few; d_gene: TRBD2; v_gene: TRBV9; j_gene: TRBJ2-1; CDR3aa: CASSATGTSGSYNEQFF; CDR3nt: TGTGCCAGCAGCGCCACCGGGACTAGCGGTTCCTACAATGAGCAGTTCTTC
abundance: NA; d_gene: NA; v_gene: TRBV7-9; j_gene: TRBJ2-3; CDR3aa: CASSLVLATDTQYF; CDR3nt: TGTGCCAGCAGCTTAGTACTAGCAACAGATACGCAGTATTTT
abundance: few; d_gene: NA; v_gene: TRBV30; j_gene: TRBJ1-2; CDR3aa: CAWRDSGGYTF; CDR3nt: TGTGCCTGGAGGGACAGCGGAGGCTACACCTTC
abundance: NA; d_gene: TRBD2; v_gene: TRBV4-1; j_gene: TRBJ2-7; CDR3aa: CASSPTEAGGYEQYF; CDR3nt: TGCGCCAGCAGCCCAACGGAAGCGGGAGGCTACGAGCAGTACTTC
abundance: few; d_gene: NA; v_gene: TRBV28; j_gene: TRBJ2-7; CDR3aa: CASSGEPLFEQYF; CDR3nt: TGTGCCAGCAGTGGGGAGCCCCTTTTCGAGCAGTACTTC
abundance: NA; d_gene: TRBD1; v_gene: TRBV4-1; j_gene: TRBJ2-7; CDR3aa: CASSLWDSPYSEQYF; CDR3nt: TGCGCCAGCAGCCTATGGGACAGCCCCTACTCCGAGCAGTACTTC
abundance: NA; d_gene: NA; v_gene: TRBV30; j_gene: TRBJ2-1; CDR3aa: CAWSNTYNEQFF; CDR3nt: TGTGCCTGGAGTAATACCTACAATGAGCAGTTCTTC
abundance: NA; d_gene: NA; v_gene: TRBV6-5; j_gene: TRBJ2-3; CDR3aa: CASSAFRALTDTQYF; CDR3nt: TGTGCCAGCAGCGCTTTCCGAGCTCTCACAGATACGCAGTATTTT
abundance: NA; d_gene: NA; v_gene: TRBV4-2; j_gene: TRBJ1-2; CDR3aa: CASSQDIEVSYGYTF; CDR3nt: TGTGCCAGCAGCCAAGATATAGAGGTTTCCTATGGCTACACCTTC
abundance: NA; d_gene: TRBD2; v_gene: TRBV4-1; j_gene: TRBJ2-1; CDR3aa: CASSARTSGSSYNEQFF; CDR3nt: TGCGCCAGCAGCGCTCGGACTAGCGGGAGTTCCTACAATGAGCAGTTCTTC
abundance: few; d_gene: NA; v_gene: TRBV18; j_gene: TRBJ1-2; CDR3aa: CASSPGTNGGYGYTF; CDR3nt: TGTGCCAGCTCACCAGGGACAAACGGAGGCTATGGCTACACCTTC
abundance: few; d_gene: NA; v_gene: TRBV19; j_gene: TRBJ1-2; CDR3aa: CASSYRGGGNGYTF; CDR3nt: TGTGCCAGTAGCTATCGTGGGGGCGGCAATGGCTACACCTTC
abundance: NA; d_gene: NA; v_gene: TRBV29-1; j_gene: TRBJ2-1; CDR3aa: CSVRRSHNEQFF; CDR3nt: TGCAGCGTTCGTAGGAGCCACAATGAGCAGTTCTTC
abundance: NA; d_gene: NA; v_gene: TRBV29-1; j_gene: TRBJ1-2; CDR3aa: CSVQGGGSGYTF; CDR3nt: TGCAGCGTCCAAGGGGGGGGAAGTGGCTACACCTTC
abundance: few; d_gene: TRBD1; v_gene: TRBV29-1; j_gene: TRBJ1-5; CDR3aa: CSAGTGNQPQHF; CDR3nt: TGCAGCGCGGGGACAGGGAATCAGCCCCAGCATTTT
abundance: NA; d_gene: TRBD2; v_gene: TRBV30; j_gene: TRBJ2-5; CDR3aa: CAWSIGAGVQETQYF; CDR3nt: TGTGCCTGGAGCATAGGGGCGGGAGTCCAAGAGACCCAGTACTTC
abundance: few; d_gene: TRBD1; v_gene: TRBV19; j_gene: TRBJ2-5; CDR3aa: CASTQTRDSQETQYF; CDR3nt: TGTGCCAGTACCCAAACCCGGGACAGCCAAGAGACCCAGTACTTC
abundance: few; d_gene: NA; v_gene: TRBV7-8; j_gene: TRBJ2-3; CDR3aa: CASSPRLHTDTQYF; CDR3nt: TGTGCCAGCAGCCCGAGACTCCACACAGATACGCAGTATTTT
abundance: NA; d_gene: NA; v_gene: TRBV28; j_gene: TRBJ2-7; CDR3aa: CASSVTGQGSYEQYF; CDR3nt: TGTGCCAGCAGTGTAACAGGGCAGGGCTCCTACGAGCAGTACTTC
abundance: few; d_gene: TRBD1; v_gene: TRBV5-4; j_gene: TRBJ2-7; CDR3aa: CASSPSSDRADYEQYF; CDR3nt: TGTGCCAGCAGCCCCTCATCGGACAGGGCTGACTACGAGCAGTACTTC
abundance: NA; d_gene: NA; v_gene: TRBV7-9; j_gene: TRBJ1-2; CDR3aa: CASSLDIQDGYTF; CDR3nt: TGTGCCAGCAGCTTAGACATCCAGGATGGCTACACCTTC
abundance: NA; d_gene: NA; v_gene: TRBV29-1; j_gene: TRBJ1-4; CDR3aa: CSVDAGLGEKLFF; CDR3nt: TGCAGCGTTGATGCAGGACTTGGTGAAAAACTGTTTTTT
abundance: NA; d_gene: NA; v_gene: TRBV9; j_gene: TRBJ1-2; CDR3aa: CASSALQGPYGYTF; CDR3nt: TGTGCCAGCAGCGCCTTACAGGGTCCCTATGGCTACACCTTC
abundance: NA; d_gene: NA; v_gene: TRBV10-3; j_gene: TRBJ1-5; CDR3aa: CAISVGFRESNQPQHF; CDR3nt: TGTGCCATCAGTGTAGGGTTCAGGGAAAGCAATCAGCCCCAGCATTTT
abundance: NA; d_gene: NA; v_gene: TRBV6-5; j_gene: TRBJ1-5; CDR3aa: CASRMDSHQPQHF; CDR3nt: TGTGCCAGCAGAATGGACAGCCATCAGCCCCAGCATTTT
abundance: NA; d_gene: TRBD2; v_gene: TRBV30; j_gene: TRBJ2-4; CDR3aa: CAWNEGLAGGIQYF; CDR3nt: TGTGCCTGGAACGAGGGGCTAGCGGGAGGGATTCAGTACTTC
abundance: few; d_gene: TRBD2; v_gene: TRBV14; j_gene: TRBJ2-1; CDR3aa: CASSRGGGSSYNEQFF; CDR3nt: TGTGCCAGCAGCCGGGGAGGCGGGAGCTCCTACAATGAGCAGTTCTTC
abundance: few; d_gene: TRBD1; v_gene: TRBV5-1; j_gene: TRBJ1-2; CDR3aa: CASSDPGQGSGYTF; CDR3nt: TGCGCCAGCAGCGATCCGGGACAGGGTTCTGGCTACACCTTC
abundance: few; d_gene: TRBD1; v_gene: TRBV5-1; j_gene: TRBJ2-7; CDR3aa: CASSLGPTGARLEQYF; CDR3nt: TGCGCCAGCAGCTTGGGGCCAACAGGGGCGAGGTTAGAGCAGTACTTC
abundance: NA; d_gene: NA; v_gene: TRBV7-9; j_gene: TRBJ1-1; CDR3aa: CASSLGGASNTEAFF; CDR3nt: TGTGCCAGCAGCTTAGGCGGCGCCTCGAACACTGAAGCTTTCTTT
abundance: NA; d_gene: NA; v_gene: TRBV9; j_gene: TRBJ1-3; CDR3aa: CASSLAGNTIYF; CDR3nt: TGTGCCAGCAGTCTAGCTGGAAACACCATATATTTT
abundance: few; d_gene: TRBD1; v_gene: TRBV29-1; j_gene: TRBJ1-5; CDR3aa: CSARTGDDQPQHF; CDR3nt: TGCAGCGCCCGGACAGGGGATGATCAGCCCCAGCATTTT
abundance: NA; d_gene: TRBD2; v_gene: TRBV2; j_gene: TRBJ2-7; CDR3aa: CASSGLAGAGQYF; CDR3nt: TGTGCCAGCAGTGGACTAGCGGGAGCGGGACAGTACTTC
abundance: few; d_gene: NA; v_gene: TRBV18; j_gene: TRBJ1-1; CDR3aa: CASSPPGGEAFF; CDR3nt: TGTGCCAGCTCACCACCCGGGGGTGAAGCTTTCTTT
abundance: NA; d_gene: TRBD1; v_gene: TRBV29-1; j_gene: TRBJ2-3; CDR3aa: CSVAPGQGTDTQYF; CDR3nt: TGCAGCGTTGCCCCCGGACAGGGGACAGATACGCAGTATTTT
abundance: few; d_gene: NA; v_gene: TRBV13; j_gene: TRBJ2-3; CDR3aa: CASAAGHYTDTQYF; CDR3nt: TGTGCCAGCGCAGCGGGCCATTACACAGATACGCAGTATTTT
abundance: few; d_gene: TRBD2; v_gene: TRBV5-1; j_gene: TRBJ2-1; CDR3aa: CASSLEGSGSDEQFF; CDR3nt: TGCGCCAGCAGCTTGGAGGGTAGCGGGAGCGATGAGCAGTTCTTC
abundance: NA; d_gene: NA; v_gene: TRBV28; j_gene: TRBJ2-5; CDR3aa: CASSPSGPTAAETQYF; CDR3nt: TGTGCCAGCAGTCCTTCAGGGCCCACTGCGGCAGAGACCCAGTACTTC
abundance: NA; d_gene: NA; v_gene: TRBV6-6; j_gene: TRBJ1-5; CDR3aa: CASSRMGGGQPQHF; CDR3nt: TGTGCCAGCAGTCGCATGGGAGGTGGTCAGCCCCAGCATTTT
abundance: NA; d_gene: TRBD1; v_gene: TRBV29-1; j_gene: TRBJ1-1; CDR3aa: CSDRQGSVNTEAFF; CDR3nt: TGCAGCGACCGACAGGGGTCGGTGAACACTGAAGCTTTCTTT
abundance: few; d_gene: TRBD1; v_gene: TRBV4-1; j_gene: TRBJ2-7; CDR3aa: CASSTRQGANYEQYF; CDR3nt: TGCGCCAGCAGCACGCGACAGGGGGCCAACTACGAGCAGTACTTC
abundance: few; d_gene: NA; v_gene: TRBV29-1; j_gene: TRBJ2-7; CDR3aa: CSVGVREYEQYF; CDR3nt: TGCAGCGTTGGTGTCAGGGAATACGAGCAGTACTTC
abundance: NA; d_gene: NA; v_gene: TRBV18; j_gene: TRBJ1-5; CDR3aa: CASSPVANQPQHF; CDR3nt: TGTGCCAGCTCACCAGTGGCCAATCAGCCCCAGCATTTT